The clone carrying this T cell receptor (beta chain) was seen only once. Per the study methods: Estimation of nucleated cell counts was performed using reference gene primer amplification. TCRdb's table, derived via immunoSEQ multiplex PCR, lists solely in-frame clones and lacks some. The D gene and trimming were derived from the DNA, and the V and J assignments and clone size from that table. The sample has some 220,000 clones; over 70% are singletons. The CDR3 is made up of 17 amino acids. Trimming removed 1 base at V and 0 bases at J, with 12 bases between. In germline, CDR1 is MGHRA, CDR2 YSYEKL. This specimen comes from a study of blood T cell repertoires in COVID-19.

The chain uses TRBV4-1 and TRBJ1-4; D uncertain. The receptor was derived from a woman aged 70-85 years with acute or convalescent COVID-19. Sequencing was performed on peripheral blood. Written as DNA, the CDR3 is TGCGCCAGCAGCCAAGGGTCCCTGGGCGCAACTAATGAAAAACTGTTTTTT. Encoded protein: CASSQGSLGATNEKLFF.